This T cell receptor beta chain comes out of a study of T cell repertoires in cytomegalovirus infection. TCRdb independently ran MiXCR on the reads; one entry per CDR3 protein. The table lists 150,000 to 200,000 distinct CDR3 sequences, around 14% of them singletons. To note about this clonotype: Its target is not known. This could be a read error, since a much larger clone is one nucleotide away.

Study-wide findings and caveats: Cumulated frequencies of public TCR beta families served to identify carriers of CMV plus the relevant HLA. Within the response measured ex vivo, HLA-C-restricted CMV-specific TCR beta clonotypes were dominant.

V was pared by 3 bases and J by 7 bases, with 24 bases of the junction left unmatched. This CDR3 is built from 19 residues. Germline CDR1 and CDR2: DFQATT and SNEGSKA (reference sequence). The clonotype was recovered from a human donor in good health (CMV status not recorded). Some clones in this sample may be carry-over from other donors' samples. The V gene is TRBV20-1, the J gene TRBJ2-1, with 7 nucleotides matching TRBD2. Source material: PBMCs. The CDR3: CSASRFGAGEATATNEQFF. CDR3 in DNA: TGCAGTGCTAGCCGTTTTGGGGCGGGGGAGGCCACTGCTACTAATGAGCAGTTCTTC.